This TCR beta chain comes out of a study of cytomegalovirus exposure and HLA in healthy donors. Study overall: The roughly 130 validation repertoires used the same platform as the approximately 700 first-cohort repertoires (as reported by a later analysis).

Details on this clone: Antigen unknown.

General study results and limits: Most TCR sequences were seen very rarely across donors, but some public TCRs occurred in many. CMV antigen specificity was confirmed in vitro for three CMV-associated chains.

Clones were read by immunoSEQ multiplex PCR, and TCRdb kept only the in-frame ones, dropping some. The sample records 55,000 to 75,000 clones, approximately 93% being singletons. The CDR3 runs to 16 residues. With V trimmed by 3 bases and J by 4 bases, 6 bases remained unmatched. The V gene's germline CDR1 is SGDLS and CDR2 YYNGEE. The clonotype originates from a man aged 18 to 30 in good health and CMV-seropositive. The sequenced sample consisted of PBMCs. The chain recombines TRBV9 with TRBJ2-6; 8 positions agree with TRBD1. The CDR3 nucleotides read TGTGCCAGCAGCGCTCGGACAGGGACAGGGGCCAACGTCCTGACTTTC. This codes for CASSARTGTGANVLTF. Combining the CDR3 with reference TRBV9 and TRBJ2-6 gives the whole variable domain DSGVTQTPKHLITATGQRVTLRCSPRSGDLSVYWYQQSLDQGLQFLIQYYNGEERAKGNILERFSAQQFPDLHSELNLSSLELGDSALYFCASSARTGTGANVLTFGAGSRLTVL.